This TCR beta chain is from a study of blood T cell repertoires in COVID-19. At the level of the study: Both acute and convalescent COVID-19 samples were obtained from the United States, Italy and Spain.

TCRdb's table, derived via immunoSEQ multiplex PCR, lists solely in-frame clones and lacks some. The sample yields tens of thousands of clones, 85% to 90% seen once. This CDR3 region has 15 residues. V was clipped by 7 bases and J by 4 bases, with 19 bases between them. Germline lookup yields CDR1 MNHEY and CDR2 SMNVEV (reference sequence). The sample comprised peripheral blood. This TCR derives from a man aged 65 to 79 with active or convalescent COVID-19. The J gene is TRBJ1-1, the V gene TRBV27; TRBD1 might be the D (5 bases). CDR3 sequence (DNA): TGTGCCAGCATCCCTCTAGGGACTAGTATCACTGAAGCTTTCTTT. Translation: CASIPLGTSITEAFF.